This TCR beta chain originates from a study of blood T cells in healthy people across ages. A sample-barcoded 5' primer and a J-beta primer mix were used in a second PCR of roughly 7 to 11 cycles. In TCRdb, the 5' RACE reads were re-called with MiXCR into one record per CDR3 protein. The data contain more than 1.4 million distinct CDR3 sequences, roughly 40% of them singletons. Germline V gene sequence: CDR1 SEHNR, CDR2 FQNEAQ (reference sequence). The CDR3 is made up of 16 amino acids. V lost 4 bases and J lost 4, with 19 bases in between. A few counts support this clonotype. This clonotype was obtained from a woman aged 18-35 years in good health. The V gene is TRBV7-9, the J gene TRBJ1-2; D call uncertain. Sequencing used blood. DNA for the CDR3: TGTGCCAGCAGCTCCTGGACTAATATTGTGGCCTATGGCTACACCTTC. It specifies CASSSWTNIVAYGYTF.